Each of the 18 T cell receptor beta chains below was sequenced from the same sample in a study of blood T cell repertoires in COVID-19. TCRdb's table, derived via immunoSEQ multiplex PCR, lists solely in-frame clones and lacks some. Of over 80,000 clones in the sample, 90% were seen once. The sequenced material came from peripheral blood. These receptors were obtained from a man between 60 and 75 years old with acute or convalescent COVID-19.

The count of this clone is one. The chain carries TRBV7-9 and TRBJ1-1; D gene unclear. The CDR3 loop spans 12 amino acids. Trimming removed 2 bases from V and 6 bases from J, with 7 bases in between. Per the germline V gene, CDR1 is SEHNR and CDR2 is FQNEAQ (reference sequence). The CDR3 protein is CASSLPFAEAFF. As DNA, the CDR3 is TGTGCCAGCAGCTTACCCTTCGCTGAAGCTTTCTTT.

The count of this clone is one. The chain recombines TRBV27 with TRBJ2-3; the D gene is possibly TRBD1 (6 bases). Germline-derived CDR1 and CDR2 are MNHEY and SMNVEV (reference sequence). This CDR3 has 13 amino acids. With 5 bases removed from V and 5 bases from J, the gap between germline ends came to 11 bases. DNA for the CDR3: TGTGCCAGCAGTGCCAGGGGAGAAGATACGCAGTATTTT. This encodes CASSARGEDTQYF.

This chain links TRBV7-6 with TRBJ2-3; 7 bases match TRBD1. The trim removed 5 bases at V and 5 bases at J, leaving 13 bases unmatched. The V gene's germline CDR1 is SGHVS and CDR2 FNYEAQ. CDR3 size: 16 residues. CDR3 in DNA: TGTGCCAGCAGCACACGTACAGGGGACGACGAAGATACGCAGTATTTT. Translation gives CASSTRTGDDEDTQYF. Variable domain in full (rest from reference TRBV7-6 and TRBJ2-3): GAGVSQSPRYKVTKRGQDVALRCDPISGHVSLYWYRQALGQGPEFLTYFNYEAQQDKSGLPNDRFSAERPEGSISTLTIQRTEQRDSAMYRCASSTRTGDDEDTQYFGPGTRLTVL.

This chain uses TRBV7-2 with TRBJ2-7; TRBD2 matches 8 bases. CDR3 length equals 14 residues. CDR1 is SGHTA, CDR2 FQGNSA, per germline. V lost 5 bases, J lost 3 bases, and 6 bases stayed unmatched. CDR3 nucleotide sequence: TGTGCCAGCAGCCCCGGGACTAGTAGCTACGAGCAGTACTTC. This sequence encodes CASSPGTSSYEQYF. Complete variable domain (other parts from reference TRBV7-2 and TRBJ2-7): GAGVSQSPSNKVTEKGKDVELRCDPISGHTALYWYRQSLGQGLEFLIYFQGNSAPDKSGLPSDRFSAERTGGSVSTLTIQRTQQEDSAVYLCASSPGTSSYEQYFGPGTRLTVT.

This clone was seen a single time. In nucleotides, the CDR3 is TGCGCCAGCAGCCATATTGAGATGAACACTGAAGCTTTCTTT. The encoded protein is CASSHIEMNTEAFF. The chain recombines TRBV4-1 with TRBJ1-1; D remains ambiguous. The CDR3 is 14 amino acids. Germline V gene lookup returns CDR1 MGHRA and CDR2 YSYEKL. With 3 bases removed from V and 0 bases from J, the gap between germline ends came to 8 bases.

The chain combines TRBV6-1 with TRBJ2-1; 9 bases match TRBD1. The junction had 7 bases not matched to a gene; V was cut back by 3 bases and J by 10 bases. Germline CDR1 MNHNS, CDR2 SASEGT. This CDR3 region has 14 residues. This CDR3 is CASSEGTGWGEQFF. The CDR3 DNA is TGTGCCAGCAGTGAGGGGACAGGGTGGGGGGAGCAGTTCTTC.

CDR3 in DNA: TGTGCCAGCAGTGATGGCATGAACACTGAAGCTTTCTTT. This encodes CASSDGMNTEAFF. The J gene is TRBJ1-1, the V gene TRBV2; D gene ambiguous. This CDR3 has 13 residues. CDR1 is SNHLY, CDR2 FYNNEI, per germline. Trimming cost V 3 bases and J 0 bases, with 5 bases left between them.

CDR3 loop: CSVGQRLSYNEQFF. CDR3 coding DNA: TGCAGCGTTGGACAGAGACTCTCCTACAATGAGCAGTTCTTC. The J gene is TRBJ2-1, the V gene TRBV29-1, with D perhaps TRBD1 (5 bases). This CDR3 is 14 amino acids long. V shed 4 bases and J shed 0 bases, with 10 bases lying between them. Per the germline V gene, CDR1 is SQVTM and CDR2 is ANQGSEA.

The V gene is TRBV2, the J gene TRBJ1-1, with 8 bases that match TRBD1. This CDR3 is 11 amino acids long. J was trimmed by 11 bases and V by 6 bases; bases with no gene match: 5. Germline V gene data show CDR1 as SNHLY and CDR2 as FYNNEI. The CDR3 loop is CASRGGDRAFF. For the CDR3, the DNA is TGTGCCAGCAGGGGGGGGGACAGGGCTTTCTTT.

This clone was seen a few times. V usage is TRBV6-2 or TRBV6-3 and J usage is TRBJ2-7, with a tentative D call TRBD2 (6 bases). The CDR3 extends over 13 amino acids. The germline V and J ends were trimmed by 5 bases and 0 bases, with 8 bases remaining between them. CDR1 is MNHEY and CDR2 is SVGEGT in the germline V gene. The CDR3: CASSHGSSYEQYF. CDR3 nucleotide sequence: TGTGCCAGCAGTCACGGGAGCTCCTACGAGCAGTACTTC.

The V and J genes are TRBV11-2 and TRBJ2-7, with D maybe TRBD2 (5 bases). This CDR3 is 13 amino acids long. Germline assignment: CDR1 SGHAT and CDR2 FQNNGV. With 4 bases removed from V and 3 bases from J, the gap between germline ends came to 10 bases. CDR3 in amino acids: CASSSGSDYEQYF. The CDR3 nucleotides are TGTGCCAGCAGCTCGGGTAGCGACTACGAGCAGTACTTC.

The rearrangement joins TRBV19 to TRBJ2-2; possible D gene TRBD1, 6 bases. The length of the CDR3 is 16 residues. V was cut by 1 base and J by 1 base, with 10 bases left in between. Germline-derived CDR1 and CDR2 are LNHDA and SQIVND (reference sequence). CDR3 amino acids: CASSIVPTGNTGELFF. The CDR3 DNA follows: TGTGCCAGTAGTATAGTACCGACAGGGAACACCGGGGAGCTGTTTTTT.

J is TRBJ1-1 and V is TRBV11-2, with 8 bases matching TRBD1. Germline CDR1 and CDR2: SGHAT and FQNNGV. Losses at the gene ends were 5 bases for V and 6 bases for J; bases not matched to a gene: 11. This CDR3 comprises 15 residues. The CDR3 DNA sequence: TGTGCCAGCAGCAGACCAGGGGGCCTTATCGCTGAAGCTTTCTTT. Amino acids: CASSRPGGLIAEAFF.

The chain employs TRBV7-2 and TRBJ2-1, with D maybe TRBD2 (6 bases). V was pared by 5 bases and J by 1 base, with 12 bases between. This CDR3 is built from 15 residues. Germline CDR1 and CDR2: SGHTA and FQGNSA. The CDR3 bases are TGTGCCAGCAGCATTACTAGCATTTCCTACAATGAGCAGTTCTTC. This translates into CASSITSISYNEQFF.

The chain carries TRBV7-2 and TRBJ2-3; the D gene is possibly TRBD2 (5 bases). Germline V gene sequence: CDR1 SGHTA, CDR2 FQGNSA. V lost 1 base and J 5 bases, leaving 13 bases between the germline ends. The CDR3 loop spans 15 amino acids. The CDR3: CASSLGASPQDTQYF. CDR3 coding DNA: TGTGCCAGCAGCTTAGGGGCTAGCCCACAAGATACGCAGTATTTT.

The gene calls are TRBV20-1 and TRBJ2-2, with D maybe TRBD2 (6 bases). The CDR3 has 14 residues. V dropped 3 bases and J dropped 4 bases, with 12 bases sitting between them. CDR1 is DFQATT and CDR2 is SNEGSKA in the germline V gene (reference sequence). DNA of the CDR3: TGCAGTGCTAGTACGGGAGTCAGCACCGGGGAGCTGTTTTTT. This encodes CSASTGVSTGELFF.

This clone was picked up a small number of times. The chain employs TRBV28 and TRBJ2-3; D gene ambiguous. The CDR3 totals 14 residues. The germline V gene encodes CDR1 MDHEN and CDR2 SYDVKM. V lost 4 bases, J lost 3 bases, and 11 bases lay in between. The CDR3 sequence: CASSSPAKTDTQYF. Here the CDR3 DNA reads TGTGCCAGCAGTTCCCCTGCTAAAACAGATACGCAGTATTTT.

The genes are TRBV5-1 and TRBJ1-3; 8 bases are a match to TRBD1. The J segment lost 2 bases and the V segment lost 4 bases, leaving 2 bases of the junction unmatched. The CDR3 consists of 14 residues. Looked up from germline, CDR1 is SGHRS and CDR2 is YFSETQ. CDR3: CASSPQGAGNTIYF. The CDR3 bases are TGCGCCAGCAGCCCACAGGGGGCTGGAAACACCATATATTTT.